This T cell receptor (beta chain) was retrieved from a study of blood T cell repertoires in COVID-19. Germline CDR1 LGHDT, CDR2 YNNKEL (reference sequence). V was trimmed by 1 base and J by 2 bases, leaving 17 bases between them. The CDR3 is 17 amino acids. Repertoires were generated with immunoSEQ multiplex PCR, while TCRdb's copy carries only in-frame clones and drops some. The sample carries about 230,000 clones, 86% recorded once. The TCR originated in a man between 45 and 60 years old with COVID-19, enrolled during active disease. This sequence joins TRBV3-1 (or the pseudogene TRBV3-2) and TRBJ1-2; D might be TRBD1 (6 bases). Sequencing was performed on peripheral blood. CDR3 protein: CASSQGWGRGPNYGYTF. CDR3 nucleotide sequence: TGTGCCAGCAGCCAAGGTTGGGGCAGGGGCCCGAACTATGGCTACACCTTC.